This TCR beta chain came from a study of beta chain features in type 1 diabetes. Study-wide context: Age, gender, cell numbers and subset yield matched between patients and controls. Study-wide results and caveats: Individuals with type 1 diabetes displayed fewer insertions and more deletions at VDJ junctions.

The CDR3 is 16 residues long. V lost 3 bases and J lost 2, with 14 bases in between. CDR1 is SGHNT, CDR2 YYREEE, per germline (reference sequence). On this clone: Its antigen is undetermined.

Sequenced material consisted of expressed TCRB transcripts (all of the isolated RNA was reverse transcribed). Sequencing used immunoSEQ multiplex PCR; TCRdb keeps in-frame clones, though not all of them. The sample lists some 230,000 clones, about 9.3% seen once, with 0.03% to 0.04% in the top ten. The sample comprised naive CD4+ T cells from blood. The sequence was collected from a woman aged 18 to 35 in good health. The chain is built from TRBV5-4 and TRBJ1-4; D is possibly TRBD1 (6 bases). The CDR3 bases are TGTGCCAGCAGCTCGCCAGGGGAGTCCACTAATGAAAAACTGTTTTTT. It translates to CASSSPGESTNEKLFF.